One sample yielded the 17 T cell receptor beta chains listed below, sequenced in a study of CD8 T cells in ankylosing spondylitis. TCRdb reanalysed the 5' RACE reads using MiXCR and keeps one entry per CDR3 protein. The data show just under 350,000 distinct CDR3 sequences, about 15% seen once. The sample comprised blood, either unsorted or a sorted T cell fraction (not recorded which). All receptors come from a male donor with ankylosing spondylitis or in good health (not recorded which).

This clonotype occurred a few times. The chain employs TRBV19 and TRBJ2-5, with no clear D. The CDR3 runs 15 residues. From germline, CDR1 is LNHDA and CDR2 SQIVND (reference sequence). The V gene lost 3 bases and the J gene lost 1 base, with 12 bases spanning the gap. The CDR3 here is CASSITQVTQETQYF. CDR3 nucleotide sequence: TGTGCCAGTAGTATTACTCAGGTTACCCAAGAGACCCAGTACTTC.

The CDR3 loop is CASSSANYYEQYF. The CDR3, as DNA: TGCGCCAGCAGCTCCGCGAATTACTACGAGCAGTACTTC. The chain carries TRBV5-1 and TRBJ2-7, with D uncertain. This CDR3 region has 13 residues. Germline V lookup: CDR1 SGHRS, CDR2 YFSETQ. V lost 3 bases to trimming and J lost 3 bases, with 10 bases between them.

The chain recombines TRBV20-1 with TRBJ2-1; D is undetermined. V was pared by 2 bases and J by 4 bases, with 9 bases between. The CDR3 runs 13 residues. Looked up from germline, CDR1 is DFQATT and CDR2 is SNEGSKA (reference sequence). CDR3 in amino acids: CSARSALYNEQFF. The CDR3 DNA reads TGCAGTGCTAGATCTGCGCTGTACAATGAGCAGTTCTTC.

The genes are TRBV10-3 and TRBJ2-1, with D possibly TRBD1 on 5 matching bases. Trimming left V 0 bases short and J 6 bases short, with 9 bases between. Germline lookup yields CDR1 ENHRY and CDR2 SYGVKD. The CDR3 is 14 residues long. The CDR3 here is CAISESGAINEQFF. In nucleotides, the CDR3 is TGTGCCATCAGTGAGTCTGGGGCTATCAATGAGCAGTTCTTC.

This clonotype showed up just a few times. V gene TRBV5-5 combines with J gene TRBJ2-2, with D tentatively TRBD2 (7 bases). Looked up from germline, CDR1 is SGHKS and CDR2 is YYEKEE (reference sequence). The CDR3 totals 15 residues. V was cut by 6 bases and J by 3 bases, with 15 bases left in between. DNA of the CDR3: TGTGCCAGCACCGTGGCGGGGGCAGACACCGGGGAGCTGTTTTTT. Amino acid sequence: CASTVAGADTGELFF.

This sequence joins TRBV18 and TRBJ2-5; D possibly corresponds to TRBD1 (6 bases). Per germline, CDR1 KGHSH and CDR2 LQKENI. The CDR3 has 15 amino acids. Between the trimmed V and J ends, which lost 4 bases and 5 bases, there was a span of 17 bases. CDR3: CASSLRTASRETQYF. The CDR3 coding sequence is TGTGCCAGCTCACTTCGGACAGCCTCCCGGGAGACCCAGTACTTC.

This sequence joins TRBV12-3 or TRBV12-4 and TRBJ1-2; perhaps TRBD1 as D (6 bases). This CDR3 is built from 12 residues. Trimming cost V 3 bases and J 14 bases, with 16 bases left between them. The CDR3 sequence is CASSFSRDTSTF. CDR3 in DNA: TGTGCCAGCAGTTTCAGCCGGGACACCTCAACCTTC.

The table lists this clonotype with a few counts. This chain joins TRBV7-2 and TRBJ2-3; 9 bases are a match to TRBD1. The germline V gene encodes CDR1 SGHTA and CDR2 FQGNSA. CDR3 size: 16 residues. V dropped 1 base and J dropped 5; count of bases not matched to a gene: 7. The CDR3 sequence: CASSLGGTGTGDTQYF. CDR3 in DNA: TGTGCCAGCAGCTTAGGCGGGACAGGGACAGGAGATACGCAGTATTTT.

This chain uses TRBV9 with TRBJ2-2, with no clear D. Germline V gene sequence: CDR1 SGDLS, CDR2 YYNGEE. The CDR3 covers 16 residues. V was clipped by 0 bases and J by 4 bases, with 13 bases between them. CDR3 amino acids: CASSVGASRSTGELFF. For the CDR3, the DNA is TGTGCCAGCAGCGTAGGGGCCTCTAGGTCCACCGGGGAGCTGTTTTTT.

There are a few counts of this clonotype. The chain combines TRBV29-1 with TRBJ2-1; 9 positions agree with TRBD2. Per the germline V gene, CDR1 is SQVTM and CDR2 is ANQGSEA. This CDR3 region has 15 residues. After removal of 6 bases from V and 6 bases from J, the junction contained 12 bases not matched to a gene. The CDR3 region has the DNA TGCAGCGTCGTGCCTCTAGCGGGGACTTCCAATGAGCAGTTCTTC. It codes for CSVVPLAGTSNEQFF.

The V and J genes are TRBV19 and TRBJ2-1, with TRBD2 identical over 13 bases. This CDR3 has 17 residues. CDR1 is LNHDA and CDR2 is SQIVND in the germline V gene (reference sequence). J was trimmed by 4 bases and V by 5 bases; bases with no gene match: 8. This CDR3 reads CASSFRLAGGSYNEQFF. Written as DNA, the CDR3 is TGTGCCAGTAGTTTTCGACTAGCGGGAGGATCATACAATGAGCAGTTCTTC.

The chain uses TRBV5-1 and TRBJ1-2, with D unclear. The CDR3 length is 11 residues. V shed 3 bases and J shed 8 bases, with 8 bases lying between them. Germline CDR1 SGHRS, CDR2 YFSETQ. The CDR3 spells CASSSPIGYTF. The CDR3 DNA follows: TGCGCCAGCAGCTCCCCCATAGGCTACACCTTC. Full variable domain (remainder filled in from reference TRBV5-1 and TRBJ1-2): KAGVTQTPRYLIKTRGQQVTLSCSPISGHRSVSWYQQTPGQGLQFLFEYFSETQRNKGNFPGRFSGRQFSNSRSEMNVSTLELGDSALYLCASSSPIGYTFGSGTRLTVV.

The chain employs TRBV12-3 or TRBV12-4 and TRBJ1-2; TRBD1 matches 9 bases. The CDR3 is 14 residues long. Trimming removed 2 bases from V and 8 bases from J; junction bases left unmatched: 6. CDR3 in amino acids: CASSLSGTGKGYTF. The CDR3 DNA reads TGTGCCAGCAGTTTATCTGGGACAGGGAAGGGCTACACCTTC.

There are a few counts of this clonotype. This chain joins TRBV12-3 or TRBV12-4 and TRBJ1-2; 7 nucleotides align to TRBD1. The junction had 6 bases not matched to a gene; V was cut back by 1 base and J by 4 bases. The CDR3 is 15 amino acids. The CDR3 protein is CASSLDLGQLYGYTF. DNA for the CDR3: TGTGCCAGCAGTTTAGACCTGGGACAGCTCTATGGCTACACCTTC.

This clonotype was counted at least ten times. The chain is built from TRBV4-1 and TRBJ1-4; perhaps TRBD1 as D (5 bases). V was shortened by 1 base and J by 5 bases, with 8 bases between the two germline ends. From germline, CDR1 is MGHRA and CDR2 YSYEKL. The CDR3 has 14 amino acids. CDR3 DNA sequence: TGCGCCAGCAGCCAAGTGTCAGGGAATGAAAAACTGTTTTTT. Its translation is CASSQVSGNEKLFF.

The V and J genes are TRBV12-3 or TRBV12-4 and TRBJ2-3, with unresolved D. The V gene lost 1 base and the J gene lost 8 bases, with 10 bases spanning the gap. The CDR3 contains 13 residues. DNA for the CDR3: TGTGCCAGCAGTTTAGGGCCCCCGAGTACGCAGTATTTT. As protein: CASSLGPPSTQYF.

This clonotype was counted only a few times. The genes are TRBV11-3 and TRBJ2-5, with a possible D match to TRBD1 (5 bases). V dropped 6 bases and J dropped 5 bases, with 10 bases sitting between them. Germline V gene data show CDR1 as SGHNT and CDR2 as YENEEA. This CDR3 contains 12 residues. CDR3 amino acids: CASRGPEETQYF. CDR3 DNA: TGTGCCAGCAGGGGGCCAGAGGAGACCCAGTACTTC.